What follows are 13 T cell receptor beta chains derived from one specimen sequenced in a study of cytomegalovirus exposure and HLA in healthy donors. Assay used: immunoSEQ multiplex PCR; TCRdb lists only in-frame clones, some missing. Of 150,000 to 160,000 clones listed, roughly 90% are singletons. Sequencing was performed on PBMCs. These TCRs come from a man aged 18 to 35 in good health and CMV-seropositive.

The genes are TRBV6-6 and TRBJ2-7; TRBD1 aligns across 7 bases. The CDR3 runs 14 residues. The germline gives CDR1 MNHNY, CDR2 SVGAGI (reference sequence). V lost 6 bases and J lost 3; bases outside the gene matches: 8. DNA of the CDR3: TGTGCCAGCAGGTCCGGGGCAGGGGGCTACGAGCAGTACTTC. Residues: CASRSGAGGYEQYF.

This chain connects TRBV18 to TRBJ1-2; 10 bases map to TRBD1. The CDR3 is 15 amino acids. The V gene's germline CDR1 is KGHSH and CDR2 LQKENI. After removal of 4 bases from V and 0 bases from J, the junction contained 2 bases not matched to a gene. CDR3 nucleotides: TGTGCCAGCTCACATGGACAGGGGGCTAACTATGGCTACACCTTC. Translating it yields CASSHGQGANYGYTF.

This chain links TRBV5-1 with TRBJ2-7; a weak D match, TRBD2 (6 bases). The CDR3 spans 19 residues. Germline CDR1 and CDR2: SGHRS and YFSETQ. V was trimmed by 4 bases and J by 2 bases, leaving 28 bases between them. For the CDR3, the DNA is TGCGCCAGCAGCACTCAATTTACGGGGTCCGGGACTCTGACCTACGAGCAGTACTTC. It codes for CASSTQFTGSGTLTYEQYF.

The V gene is TRBV5-1, the J gene TRBJ1-4, with D possibly matching TRBD1 (6 bases). CDR1 is SGHRS, CDR2 YFSETQ, per germline. This CDR3 region has 15 residues. V dropped 1 base and J dropped 8 bases, with 15 bases sitting between them. The CDR3 protein is CASSLRAGEREKLFF. The CDR3 DNA reads TGCGCCAGCAGCTTGCGGGCAGGGGAGAGGGAAAAACTGTTTTTT.

The table lists this clone with a few counts. The J gene is TRBJ1-2, the V gene TRBV30; D ambiguous. Germline V gene data show CDR1 as GTSNPN and CDR2 as SVGIG (reference sequence). The CDR3 is 12 residues long. Trimming left V 2 bases short and J 6 bases short, with 10 bases between. The CDR3 DNA follows: TGTGCCTGGAGTACAATGGAGAATGGCTACACCTTC. It yields the protein CAWSTMENGYTF.

This chain joins TRBV6-6 and TRBJ2-2, with 9 bases matching TRBD1. CDR3 length equals 15 residues. The V segment lost 7 bases and the J segment 7 bases; nucleotides outside the gene matches: 10. Germline loops: CDR1 MNHNY, CDR2 SVGAGI (reference sequence). The CDR3 protein is CASTRGTGTGGELFF. The CDR3 bases are TGTGCCAGCACGCGGGGGACAGGGACGGGCGGGGAGCTGTTTTTT.

Only a few counts were recorded for this clone. The chain couples TRBV7-8 to TRBJ1-2; possibly TRBD1 for D (5 bases). Trimming shortened V by 8 bases and J by 5 bases, and 12 bases separated the two germline ends. The CDR3 runs 12 residues. Germline V gives CDR1 SGHVS, CDR2 FQNEAQ. DNA of the CDR3: TGTGCCAGCTCGGACACGGAGTATGGCTACACCTTC. Amino acid sequence: CASSDTEYGYTF.

The CDR3 loop is CASSVAPDRGNEKLFF. The CDR3 bases are TGTGCCAGCAGCGTAGCTCCAGACAGGGGAAATGAAAAACTGTTTTTT. This chain links TRBV9 with TRBJ1-4, with 8 bases aligning to TRBD1. CDR1 and CDR2 (germline): SGDLS, YYNGEE. CDR3 length: 16 residues. Trimming took 0 bases from V and 5 from J; bases not matched to a gene: 6.

J is TRBJ2-7 and V is TRBV6-1, with TRBD1 matching over 9 bases. This CDR3 region has 14 residues. The V and J ends lost 6 bases and 3 bases, in that order; junction bases with no gene match: 6. Germline V lookup: CDR1 MNHNS, CDR2 SASEGT. The chain's CDR3 is CASSYGDRDYEQYF. CDR3 nucleotides: TGTGCCAGCAGCTACGGGGACAGGGACTACGAGCAGTACTTC.

The V call is TRBV19, the J call TRBJ1-5, with D maybe TRBD1 (6 bases). This CDR3 contains 18 residues. V lost 6 bases and J lost 0, with 21 bases in between. Germline V gene lookup returns CDR1 LNHDA and CDR2 SQIVND (reference sequence). The DNA for the CDR3 is TGTGCCAGTAGCAACGGGGGGGGGCTGTCGCCTAGCAATCAGCCCCAGCATTTT. This encodes CASSNGGGLSPSNQPQHF.

This chain uses TRBV11-3 with TRBJ1-2; D is unresolved. The CDR3 contains 14 residues. CDR1 and CDR2 from the germline V gene are SGHNT and YENEEA. Trimming pared 0 bases from V and 1 base from J, leaving 6 bases between. The CDR3 protein is CASSLEGNNYGYTF. CDR3 coding DNA: TGTGCCAGCAGCTTAGAGGGCAATAACTATGGCTACACCTTC.

The V call is TRBV5-1, the J call TRBJ1-1; D might be TRBD1 (5 bases). Trimming took 6 bases from V and 6 from J, leaving 15 bases between them. Germline V CDR1 and CDR2: SGHRS, YFSETQ. The CDR3 spans 13 residues. The CDR3: CASTAGGDAEAFF. The CDR3 DNA reads as TGCGCCAGCACCGCGGGCGGGGACGCTGAAGCTTTCTTT.

The rearrangement joins TRBV4-3 to TRBJ2-6; D uncertain. The V gene's germline CDR1 is LGHNA and CDR2 YSLEER. The V end was cut by 3 bases, the J end by 0 bases, with 9 bases between. The CDR3 is 16 amino acids. The CDR3 sequence: CASSQARSSGANVLTF. The DNA of the CDR3 is TGCGCCAGCAGCCAGGCCCGGAGCTCTGGGGCCAACGTCCTGACTTTC.